These 26 T cell receptor beta chains were sequenced from one sample in a study of response to subunit inactivated influenza vaccine. TCRdb analysed the RT-PCR reads with MiXCR anew, one entry per CDR3 protein. Among about 620,000 distinct CDR3 sequences, about 10% were seen once, and the ten largest hold about 10%. This sample also appeared in a second study, on T cells expressing NK-cell markers. That study adds: Synthesis of TCR beta cDNA relied on 5'RACE template switching carrying UMIs.

The sample was PBMCs from blood, taken on the day of vaccination. The receptor source for this set is a man over 45 who received an inactivated influenza vaccine.

The CDR3 loop reads CASSLTGELYEQYF. In nucleotides, the CDR3 is TGTGCCAGCAGCTTGACAGGGGAACTCTACGAGCAGTACTTC. The chain joins TRBV7-9 to TRBJ2-7; TRBD1 matches 8 bases. V lost 3 bases and J lost 3; bases outside the gene matches: 4. There are 14 residues in the CDR3. The germline V gene has CDR1 SEHNR and CDR2 FQNEAQ (reference sequence).

The V and J genes are TRBV24-1 and TRBJ2-1; D ambiguous. Germline CDR1 KGHDR, CDR2 SFDVKD. Deletions cut 7 bases from V and 2 bases from J, with 17 bases between. CDR3 length: 16 amino acids. The CDR3 loop reads CATSATSGPPYNEQFF. CDR3 nucleotide sequence: TGTGCCACCAGCGCCACCTCGGGCCCCCCCTACAATGAGCAGTTCTTC.

This chain joins TRBV7-2 and TRBJ2-3; 15 bases align to TRBD2. The J segment lost 7 bases and the V segment lost 0 bases, leaving 8 bases of the junction unmatched. Germline assignment: CDR1 SGHTA and CDR2 FQGNSA. The CDR3 contains 18 residues. The CDR3 protein is CASSLAWTSGRAANTQYF. Written as DNA, the CDR3 is TGTGCCAGCAGCTTAGCGTGGACTAGCGGGAGGGCCGCAAATACGCAGTATTTT.

This clonotype occurred a few times. The rearrangement uses TRBV7-2 and TRBJ1-6, with no clear D. Trimming took off 1 base at V and 10 bases at J, with 8 bases between the two ends. CDR1 and CDR2 (germline): SGHTA, FQGNSA. This CDR3 has 13 residues. DNA of the CDR3: TGTGCCAGCAGCTTAGTGGGTCCATCACCCCTCCACTTT. Protein: CASSLVGPSPLHF.

This clonotype was seen only a few times. The chain combines TRBV6-2 or TRBV6-3 with TRBJ1-1; a weak D match, TRBD1 (5 bases). Trimming left V 2 bases short and J 5 bases short, with 15 bases between. In germline, CDR1 is MNHEY, CDR2 SVGEGT. The CDR3 covers 15 residues. CDR3 in amino acids: CASSYSSPKGTEAFF. CDR3 DNA sequence: TGTGCCAGCAGTTACAGTAGCCCTAAGGGGACTGAAGCTTTCTTT.

This clonotype was seen at least ten times. This chain links TRBV7-9 with TRBJ1-1; D may be TRBD1 (5 bases). V dropped 3 bases and J dropped 5 bases, with 10 bases sitting between them. Germline CDR1 is SEHNR and CDR2 is FQNEAQ (reference sequence). The CDR3 is 13 residues long. CDR3 DNA sequence: TGTGCCAGCAGCTTCGGGGCTAGGACTGAAGCTTTCTTT. As protein: CASSFGARTEAFF.

This clonotype was found a few times. The chain links TRBV12-3 or TRBV12-4 to TRBJ1-5; no firm D call. V lost 1 base to trimming and J lost 2 bases, with 9 bases between them. The CDR3 covers 15 residues. The CDR3 spells CASSLGWVGNQPQHF. The DNA for the CDR3 is TGTGCCAGCAGTTTAGGCTGGGTTGGCAATCAGCCCCAGCATTTT.

This clonotype was seen a handful of times. V is TRBV6-1 and J is TRBJ1-5; no reliable D call. CDR1 MNHNS and CDR2 SASEGT come from the germline V gene. This CDR3 has 12 amino acids. Deletions cut 3 bases from V and 5 bases from J, with 5 bases between. CDR3 bases: TGTGCCAGCAGTGATTTTGATCAGCCCCAGCATTTT. This translates into CASSDFDQPQHF.

This clonotype was seen at least ten times. This chain uses TRBV7-6 with TRBJ1-1, with 8 bases aligning to TRBD1. The germline V gene has CDR1 SGHVS and CDR2 FNYEAQ. This CDR3 comprises 16 residues. The J segment lost 3 bases and the V segment lost 1 base, leaving 7 bases of the junction unmatched. The CDR3 DNA reads TGTGCCAGCAGCTTAGGGCAGGGGGCGCGGTACACTGAAGCTTTCTTT. Translating it yields CASSLGQGARYTEAFF.

The chain combines TRBV12-3 or TRBV12-4 with TRBJ1-4; TRBD1 agrees at 9 bases. Trimming took 4 bases from V and 8 from J; bases not matched to a gene: 5. The CDR3 runs to 14 residues. The CDR3 sequence is CASSSGTGREKLFF. CDR3 sequence (DNA): TGTGCCAGCAGTTCCGGGACAGGGAGGGAAAAACTGTTTTTT.

This clonotype was seen only a few times. This chain links TRBV5-1 with TRBJ2-3, with a weak D call TRBD2 (7 bases). The CDR3 loop spans 16 amino acids. Trimming took off 4 bases at V and 4 bases at J, with 19 bases between the two ends. From germline, CDR1 is SGHRS and CDR2 YFSETQ. In DNA, the CDR3 is TGCGCCAGCAGCCGCGATGGGGGGGGGCCGGCAGATACGCAGTATTTT. Its translation is CASSRDGGGPADTQYF. The variable domain in full, completed from reference TRBV5-1 and TRBJ2-3, reads KAGVTQTPRYLIKTRGQQVTLSCSPISGHRSVSWYQQTPGQGLQFLFEYFSETQRNKGNFPGRFSGRQFSNSRSEMNVSTLELGDSALYLCASSRDGGGPADTQYFGPGTRLTVL.

The chain employs TRBV28 and TRBJ1-1, with D uncertain. The CDR3 is 19 residues long. CDR1 is MDHEN, CDR2 SYDVKM, per germline. Trimming shortened V by 6 bases and J by 0 bases, and 26 bases separated the two germline ends. The CDR3 protein is CASSEATGKAYNMNTEAFF. Written as DNA, the CDR3 is TGTGCCAGCAGCGAAGCCACGGGCAAGGCCTATAATATGAACACTGAAGCTTTCTTT.

This clonotype was counted only a few times. The chain is built from TRBV14 and TRBJ1-1; 7 bases fit TRBD1. Losses at the gene ends were 2 bases for V and 0 bases for J; bases not matched to a gene: 6. From germline, CDR1 is SGHDN and CDR2 FVKESK. The CDR3 runs 16 residues. The chain's CDR3 is CASSQPGTDLNTEAFF. The CDR3 DNA is TGTGCCAGCAGCCAACCCGGGACAGACTTGAACACTGAAGCTTTCTTT.

This rearrangement joins TRBV24-1 to TRBJ1-2; a weak D match, TRBD1 (5 bases). The CDR3 contains 14 residues. V gave up 3 bases and J gave up 5 bases, with 12 bases separating them. Germline V CDR1 and CDR2: KGHDR, SFDVKD. The CDR3 nucleotides are TGTGCCACCAGTGATGGGCAGGGAGGATATGGCTACACCTTC. It specifies CATSDGQGGYGYTF.

V usage is TRBV12-3 or TRBV12-4 and J usage is TRBJ1-2, with D uncertain. This CDR3 is 14 amino acids long. V was shortened by 5 bases and J by 4 bases, with 14 bases between the two germline ends. DNA of the CDR3: TGTGCCAGCAGTCCTACGAGGCAGTCCTATGGCTACACCTTC. It specifies CASSPTRQSYGYTF.

This rearrangement joins TRBV9 to TRBJ2-1; 7 bases map to TRBD2. Per the germline V gene, CDR1 is SGDLS and CDR2 is YYNGEE. Trimming cost V 0 bases and J 4 bases; bases outside gene matches: 4. The CDR3 sequence is 15 residues long. CDR3 sequence (DNA): TGTGCCAGCAGCGTAGGGAGCGGGATGTACAATGAGCAGTTCTTC. Protein sequence: CASSVGSGMYNEQFF.

At least ten counts were recorded for this clonotype. The chain joins TRBV12-3 or TRBV12-4 to TRBJ1-6; D not certain. The ends were cut back, 3 bases at V and 9 bases at J, with 12 bases in the middle. The CDR3 extends over 14 amino acids. For the CDR3, the DNA is TGTGCCAGCAGTTTGGTCCAGCACGGTTCACCCCTCCACTTT. It codes for CASSLVQHGSPLHF.

This clonotype was counted a few times. The rearrangement uses TRBV18 and TRBJ2-7; 10 bases align to TRBD1. V was pared by 3 bases and J by 1 base, with 9 bases of the junction left unmatched. Germline assignment: CDR1 KGHSH and CDR2 LQKENI. This CDR3 contains 17 residues. This CDR3 is CASSPTMGQGYSYEQYF. CDR3 DNA: TGTGCCAGCTCACCGACTATGGGACAGGGGTATTCCTACGAGCAGTACTTC. Using reference TRBV18 and TRBJ2-7 for the parts outside the CDR3, the full variable domain is NAGVMQNPRHLVRRRGQEARLRCSPMKGHSHVYWYRQLPEEGLKFMVYLQKENIIDESGMPKERFSAEFPKEGPSILRIQQVVRGDSAAYFCASSPTMGQGYSYEQYFGPGTRLTVT.

The chain links TRBV5-1 to TRBJ2-5; TRBD1 matches at 8 bases. The CDR3 extends over 15 amino acids. The junction had 7 bases not matched to a gene; V was cut back by 2 bases and J by 4 bases. Germline V gene lookup returns CDR1 SGHRS and CDR2 YFSETQ. Here the CDR3 DNA reads TGCGCCAGCAGCTTTGGACAGGGAAGGGGAGAGACCCAGTACTTC. It encodes CASSFGQGRGETQYF.

This clonotype has ten or more counts. The chain uses TRBV10-3 and TRBJ2-1; D unclear. This CDR3 is 14 amino acids long. The germline V gene has CDR1 ENHRY and CDR2 SYGVKD. V was shortened by 4 bases and J by 6 bases, with 13 bases between the two germline ends. For the CDR3, the DNA is TGTGCCATCAGTGGCCAAGATTCGAGCAATGAGCAGTTCTTC. Translating it yields CAISGQDSSNEQFF.

The gene calls are TRBV20-1 and TRBJ2-1, with 10 positions matching TRBD2. CDR1 is DFQATT, CDR2 SNEGSKA, per germline (reference sequence). This CDR3 contains 15 residues. J lost 10 bases, V lost 4 bases, and 13 bases had no gene match. CDR3 in DNA: TGCAGTGCTATACACCCGGGACTAGCGCGACAAGAGCAGTTCTTC. This codes for CSAIHPGLARQEQFF.

For this clonotype: This may arise from a read error, as a much more abundant clone is one base away. The chain carries TRBV20-1 and TRBJ2-3, with TRBD2 as a possible D gene (6 bases). The CDR3 is made up of 16 amino acids. Germline V lookup: CDR1 DFQATT, CDR2 SNEGSKA (reference sequence). The CDR3 region has the DNA TGCTGTGCTAGATCTTTAACGGGAGCAGGCACAGATACGCAGTATTTT. Its translation is CCARSLTGAGTDTQYF.

This clonotype was counted ten times or more. This sequence joins TRBV7-2 and TRBJ1-2; D not certain. The CDR3 is 13 amino acids. Germline assignment: CDR1 SGHTA and CDR2 FQGNSA. V was clipped by 2 bases and J by 7 bases, with 11 bases between them. This CDR3 is CASSLTGSGGYTF. CDR3 nucleotides: TGTGCCAGCAGCTTAACGGGCTCTGGTGGCTACACCTTC. The full variable domain, its missing parts supplied by reference TRBV7-2 and TRBJ1-2, is GAGVSQSPSNKVTEKGKDVELRCDPISGHTALYWYRQSLGQGLEFLIYFQGNSAPDKSGLPSDRFSAERTGGSVSTLTIQRTQQEDSAVYLCASSLTGSGGYTFGSGTRLTVV.

The sample holds many counts of this clonotype. V gene TRBV12-3 or TRBV12-4 combines with J gene TRBJ2-1, with 7 positions matching TRBD2. V lost 3 bases to trimming and J lost 4 bases; unmatched junction nucleotides: 6. The CDR3 has 15 residues. The CDR3 DNA is TGTGCCAGCAGTTTGTCTAGCGGCACATACAATGAGCAGTTCTTC. It specifies CASSLSSGTYNEQFF.

V gene TRBV12-3 or TRBV12-4 combines with J gene TRBJ1-2; tentatively, D is TRBD1 (6 bases). V lost 6 bases and J lost 3, with 20 bases in between. The CDR3 extends over 16 amino acids. The DNA for the CDR3 is TGTGCCAGCAGCCCGGGTGTGGGGGGCGCCTACTATGGCTACACCTTC. This gives the protein CASSPGVGGAYYGYTF.

In its sample, this clonotype was seen a few times. The chain links TRBV7-2 to TRBJ1-2, with D unresolved. Trimming removed 1 base from V and 6 bases from J, with 6 bases in between. The length of the CDR3 is 12 residues. CDR1 and CDR2 (germline): SGHTA, FQGNSA. CDR3 residues: CASSLGEDGYTF. The CDR3 DNA sequence: TGTGCCAGCAGCTTAGGGGAGGATGGCTACACCTTC.